What follows describes a single T cell receptor (beta chain). The antigen remains undetermined. These data are taken from a study of radiation and T cells in renal cell carcinoma. Whole-study context: Nephrectomy followed 15 Gy stereotactic body radiation by 4 weeks.

Study findings and constraints: In blood, top tumor clones expanded by 2 weeks, shrinking by 4.

The germline CDR1 and CDR2 sequences are LNHDA and SQIVND (reference sequence). The V gene lost 3 bases and the J gene lost 9 bases, with 15 bases spanning the gap. This CDR3 spans 14 amino acids. Indicated time point: blood 2 weeks post-SBRT. Treatment reported: 15 Gy SBRT to primary tumor, nephrectomy 4 weeks later. Radiation-treated patients gave blood at baseline, week 2 and week 4. Clones were sequenced by immunoSEQ multiplex PCR, and TCRdb holds only the in-frame ones, with some missing. Of some 72,000 clones in the sample, roughly 87% were seen once. V and J are TRBV19 and TRBJ2-4, with a possible D match to TRBD1 (6 bases). Here the sequenced sample was blood, taken from a patient whose treatment included radiotherapy and nephrectomy. This receptor was obtained from a man aged 60 to 75 with renal cell carcinoma. CDR3 coding DNA: TGTGCCAGTAGTATCGGGGAGACAGGTGGCATTCAGTACTTC. Translating it yields CASSIGETGGIQYF.